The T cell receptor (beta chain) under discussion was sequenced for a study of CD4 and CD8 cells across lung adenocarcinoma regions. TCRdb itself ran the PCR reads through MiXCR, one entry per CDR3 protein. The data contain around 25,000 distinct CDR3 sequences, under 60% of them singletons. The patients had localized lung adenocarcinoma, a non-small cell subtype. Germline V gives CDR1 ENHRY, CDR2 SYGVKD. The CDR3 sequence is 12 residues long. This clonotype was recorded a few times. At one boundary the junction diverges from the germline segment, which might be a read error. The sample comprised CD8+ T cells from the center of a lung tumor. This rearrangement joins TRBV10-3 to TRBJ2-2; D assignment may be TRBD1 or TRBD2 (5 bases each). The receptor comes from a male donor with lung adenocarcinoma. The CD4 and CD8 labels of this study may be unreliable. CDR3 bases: TGTGCCATATCAGGGAACGCCGGGGCGCTGTATTTT. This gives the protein CAISGNAGALYF.